This T cell receptor (beta chain) was recovered during a study of cytomegalovirus exposure and HLA in healthy donors. The length of the CDR3 is 16 residues. The V gene's germline CDR1 is MNHEY and CDR2 SMNVEV (reference sequence). The V segment lost 4 bases and the J segment 6 bases; nucleotides outside the gene matches: 9. Vbeta (60) and Jbeta (13) primers were used in the PCR. The assay was immunoSEQ multiplex PCR, and TCRdb's table has in-frame clones only and misses some. Altogether 200,000 or so clones are present, nearly 80% being singletons, with the ten largest covering 5% to 6%. The chain combines TRBV27 with TRBJ1-6; TRBD1 matches 7 bases. This clonotype was obtained from a woman in her 30s in good health and CMV-seropositive. Sequencing input: PBMCs. CDR3 sequence: CASSSDRDFSNSPLHF. As DNA, the CDR3 is TGTGCCAGCAGTTCCGACAGGGATTTTAGTAATTCACCCCTCCACTTT.